This T cell receptor beta chain was identified in a study of beta chain features in type 1 diabetes. General study findings and limits: Moderate yet significant TCRB CDR3 shortening was seen in Type 1 diabetes patients in all four CD4+ subsets. A closer apparent resemblance between naive, central memory and Treg TCRB repertoires was seen in patients than in healthy donors.

The V segment lost 5 bases and the J segment 3 bases; nucleotides outside the gene matches: 1. This CDR3 comprises 13 residues. Germline V gives CDR1 ENHRY, CDR2 SYGVKD. Expressed TCRB transcripts were sequenced, since all the RNA that had been isolated was reverse transcribed. Measured with immunoSEQ multiplex PCR; TCRdb has only the in-frame clones, and not every one. This table has 600,000 to 700,000 clones, about an eighth appearing once. A note on this clone: The antigen remains undetermined.

The sequencing input was naive CD4+ T cells from blood. The chain employs TRBV10-3 and TRBJ2-5; 9 bases map to TRBD2. The TCR originated in a man under 40 with type 1 diabetes. Here the CDR3 DNA reads TGTGCCATCAGTCCTAGCGGGGAAGAGACCCAGTACTTC. Its protein is CAISPSGEETQYF.